This T cell receptor beta chain was identified during a study of blood T cells in healthy people across ages (dated by TCRdb to about 2015). Turning to the overall study: Template switching captured roughly one uniquely barcoded TCR beta cDNA molecule per two T cells in model experiments. To avoid experimental bias, donors of different ages were spread randomly across the sequencing lanes. Using the same blood draw, the study looked at two additional independent replicas of 1 million unique cDNA reads for two donors, one aged 18 to 30 and the other aged 80 or older. Four age groups were formed from the donors: young (average roughly 15 years), middle-aged (approximately 41), aged (approximately 60) and long-lived (82). Age-related changes in TCR beta repertoire diversity were measured in the study by deep sequencing normalized with unique cDNA molecular identifiers. The full study reports these points: As age increased, observed TCR beta diversity per million T cells dropped in a roughly linear way, and a significant reduction was already evident by age around 41. Because profiling used bulk unsorted PBMCs, naive and antigen-experienced compartments could not be compared conclusively. Estimates of total diversity based on one million sequenced T cells were considered lower bounds and underestimates. The long-lived group showed more naive CD4+ T cells, fewer expanded clones and increased TCR diversity than the aged group, suggesting age selection. A strong correlation was found between observed TCR beta diversity and the percentage of naive T cells measured by flow cytometry. The CMV infection status of donors was not known, potentially confounding age-related changes in expanded clonotypes.

The library was obtained by 5' RACE. The sequencer was an Illumina HiSeq 2500. A second PCR of 7 to 11 cycles was performed with a sample-barcoded 5' primer and a J-beta primer mix. Each TCR beta cDNA molecule received a unique molecular identifier from a template-switch 5' adaptor carrying 12 random nucleotides. Each sample yielded at least 3 million CDR3-containing paired-end reads. All of the RNA was converted into first-strand cDNA using the Mint cDNA synthesis kit, with a TRBC-specific oligonucleotide serving as the primer. All cDNA was treated with uracil-DNA glycosylase and then went through a first 18-cycle PCR with the universal primers M1SS and BC2_uni_R. Under the source paper's analysis protocol: For normalization, 1 million high-quality reads were randomly selected from each sample, with every read carrying a distinct molecular identifier. Instead of being binned into consensus sequences, reads with shared molecular identifiers were discarded. CDR3 identification, clonotype clustering and error correction used MiTCR with a Q25 quality threshold and the strictest error-elimination algorithm. A nonparametric unseen species model using Euler transformation provided a lower-bound estimate of total TCR beta diversity. TCRdb applied fastp at Q25 and MiXCR to the public reads, then kept only in-frame beta chains. Identical CDR3 proteins give one entry, which carries the most common genes and DNA. These V and J calls rely on TCRdb rather than the paper's analysis. The sample table contains around 1,500,000 distinct CDR3 sequences; only one count was recorded for approximately 40% of them. 7% to 9% of the sample lies in the top ten.

Donors were 35 to 40 systemically healthy Caucasian individuals from Russia aged roughly 6 to 90 years. Each donor gave ten milliliters of peripheral blood, collected into EDTA-treated Vacutainer tubes. Ficoll-Paque density-gradient centrifugation was used to isolate PBMCs, with at least 6.5 million obtained per sample. Total RNA was extracted from PBMCs with Trizol reagent, with at least 5 micrograms obtained per sample. Naive CD45RAhigh/CD27high T cell percentages were measured by flow cytometry on a PBMC aliquot from every donor. Ends trimmed: V by 4 bases, J by 1 base; bases unmatched to a gene: 4. Per the germline V gene, SGHVS is the CDR1 and FQNEAQ is the CDR2. The CDR3 has 16 amino acids, counting the end cysteine and phenylalanine. The sequence is cut down to CDR3 DNA, 48 bases in frame from base 1. The sample holds a few counts of this clonotype. Its antigen is unknown. No much larger clone exists at a distance of one base, and base qualities are not known.

The sequenced sample was blood. This TCR derives from a woman under 30 in good health. The rearrangement combines TRBV7-8 with TRBJ2-3, with 11 bases matching TRBD2. CDR3 loop: CASSSVTSGGTDTQYF. The DNA is as follows: TGTGCCAGCAGCTCCGTGACTAGCGGGGGCACAGATACGCAGTATTTT.